These T cell receptor beta chains were read from a single sample in a study of shared clonotypes between healthy human individuals. The assay was immunoSEQ multiplex PCR, and TCRdb's table has in-frame clones only and misses some. Of about 1 million clones detected, more than 65% appear once; the ten largest clones hold around 1.5%. Sequencing was performed on memory CD4+ T cells sorted from blood. All receptors derive from a young man in good health. Both conserved end residues are part of each CDR3. The order of the fields is D gene, V gene, J gene, CDR3 protein, CDR3 DNA. D genes are given only for firm matches.

-	TRBV5-4	TRBJ2-7	CASSFGQDSYEQYF	TGTGCCAGCAGCTTTGGGCAGGATTCCTACGAGCAGTACTTC
-	TRBV9	TRBJ2-1	CASSVEEGFINEQFF	TGTGCCAGCAGCGTAGAGGAGGGATTCATCAATGAGCAGTTCTTC
-	TRBV18	TRBJ2-7	CASSPPSRGTYEQYF	TGTGCCAGCTCACCACCGTCCAGGGGAACCTACGAGCAGTACTTC
-	TRBV5-1	TRBJ1-3	CASSLANRDIGNTIYF	TGCGCCAGCAGCTTAGCAAACCGGGACATCGGAAACACCATATATTTT
-	TRBV5-1	TRBJ1-2	CASSPQGNGYTF	TGCGCCAGCAGCCCTCAGGGGAACGGCTACACCTTC
-	TRBV30	TRBJ2-2	CAWSRFRFYSGELFF	TGTGCCTGGAGTAGGTTTAGATTTTACTCCGGGGAGCTGTTTTTT
-	TRBV28	TRBJ1-3	CASGNGQHTIYF	TGTGCCAGCGGCAATGGGCAGCACACCATATATTTT
TRBD2	TRBV5-1	TRBJ2-3	CASSGLAGEDTQYF	TGCGCCAGCAGTGGACTAGCGGGAGAAGATACGCAGTATTTT
-	TRBV28	TRBJ1-5	CASSTSGHQPQHF	TGTGCCAGCAGTACCTCGGGTCATCAGCCCCAGCATTTT
-	TRBV5-6	TRBJ2-6	CASSLGPVSGANVLTF	TGTGCCAGCAGCTTGGGGCCGGTCTCTGGGGCCAACGTCCTGACTTTC
TRBD2	TRBV9	TRBJ2-5	CASSVNAGVHETQYF	TGTGCCAGCAGCGTAAATGCGGGAGTCCATGAGACCCAGTACTTC